This is a list of T cell receptor beta chains from one sample in a study of CD8 T cells in ankylosing spondylitis. TCRdb passed the 5' RACE reads through MiXCR, listing each CDR3 protein once. The data contain roughly 100,000 distinct CDR3 sequences, about 24% of them singletons. Sequenced input: synovial fluid, either unsorted or a sorted T cell fraction (not recorded which). These TCRs come from a male donor with ankylosing spondylitis. The CDR3 runs from the conserved cysteine through the conserved F or W. A D gene is named only where the DNA matches it firmly. Size values are once, few and many counts, or a class for expanded clones, and some rows have none.

abundance,j_gene,v_gene,d_gene,CDR3nt,CDR3aa
medium-sized,TRBJ1-2,TRBV6-1,TRBD1,TGTGCCAGCAGTCCGACCGGGACAGTCTATGGCTACACCTTC,CASSPTGTVYGYTF
few,TRBJ2-1,TRBV6-4,TRBD2,TGTGCCAGCAGTGACTCCTTTTCGGGGGGGGATTACAATGAGCAGTTCTTC,CASSDSFSGGDYNEQFF
.,TRBJ1-1,TRBV29-1,.,TGCAGCGTCGCCAAGGGGGGTGAAGCTTTCTTT,CSVAKGGEAFF
few,TRBJ2-2,TRBV13,.,TGTGCCAGCAGCTTTCAACAGGGAACCGGGGAGCTGTTTTTT,CASSFQQGTGELFF
.,TRBJ1-6,TRBV7-2,.,TGTGCCAGCAGCTTTTCTTTTGGGGAACCCCTCCACTTT,CASSFSFGEPLHF
.,TRBJ1-3,TRBV7-9,.,TGTGCCAGCAGCTCCCGTGGTCTGGGGGACACCATATATTTT,CASSSRGLGDTIYF
many,TRBJ2-1,TRBV28,.,TGTGCCAGCAGTTTAGTCGGGAGCTCCTACAATGAGCAGTTCTTC,CASSLVGSSYNEQFF
few,TRBJ1-6,TRBV19,.,TGTGCCAGTAACAGACAGCTCAATTCACCCCTCCACTTT,CASNRQLNSPLHF
.,TRBJ2-6,TRBV14,.,TGTGCCAGCAGCCAAGATCTGACGGAGCCCTACTCTGGGGCCAACGTCCTGACTTTC,CASSQDLTEPYSGANVLTF
.,TRBJ2-7,TRBV7-9,TRBD1,TGTGCCAGCAGCTTCCGGGACAGTGGTGACGAGCAGTACTTC,CASSFRDSGDEQYF
few,TRBJ1-1,TRBV12-3/TRBV12-4,.,TGTGCCAGCAGTTTTTATACGTATCCGCCGAACACTGAAGCTTTCTTT,CASSFYTYPPNTEAFF
.,TRBJ2-3,TRBV20-1,.,TGCAGTGCCAGCAATGCGGACGGCACAGATACGCAGTATTTT,CSASNADGTDTQYF
few,TRBJ1-4,TRBV6-1,.,TGTGCCAGCAGTGAAGGCAGGATAACTAATGAAAAACTGTTTTTT,CASSEGRITNEKLFF
few,TRBJ1-2,TRBV20-1,.,TGCAGTGCTAGAGAGAATTCCATCGGGCATGGCTACACCTTC,CSARENSIGHGYTF
.,TRBJ2-3,TRBV5-1,TRBD1,TGCGCCAGCAACCCCCCGGACAGGGACACAGATACGCAGTATTTT,CASNPPDRDTDTQYF
few,TRBJ2-2,TRBV5-1,.,TGCGCCAGCAGCCCGGGAGTCGACAACACCGGGGAGCTGTTTTTT,CASSPGVDNTGELFF
.,TRBJ2-2,TRBV24-1,TRBD1,TGTGCCACCAGTGATTTGCGGCAGGGGGCCAGAACCGGGGAGCTGTTTTTT,CATSDLRQGARTGELFF